Listed below are T cell receptor beta chains from one sample, sequenced in a study of blood T cell repertoires in COVID-19. Here immunoSEQ multiplex PCR was the method, and the copy in TCRdb shows in-frame clones only, minus some. This sample yields 350,000 to 450,000 clones, of which less than 90% are seen a single time; less than 6% belongs to the top ten. Specimen: PBMCs or T cells enriched from blood (not recorded which). The receptors shown here come from a woman in her 50s who had recovered from COVID-19. Each CDR3 is given with its conserved first and last residue. The D gene is left open where the match is weak. Not every row has a clone size; where given, it reads once, few, many or a size class.

TRBJ2-7 | . | TRBD1 | TRBV4-3 | CASSQMTGQNYEQYF | TGCGCCAGCAGCCAAATGACAGGGCAGAACTACGAGCAGTACTTC
TRBJ2-7 | . | . | TRBV7-2 | CASSLRGNGEQYF | TGTGCCAGCAGCTTAAGGGGAAACGGCGAGCAGTACTTC
TRBJ1-6 | few | TRBD1 | TRBV5-1 | CASRQGDSPLHF | TGCGCCAGCAGGCAGGGGGATTCACCCCTCCACTTT
TRBJ1-1 | . | . | TRBV3-1/TRBV3-2 | CASGSGGSAEAFF | TGTGCCAGCGGTTCGGGAGGGAGCGCTGAAGCTTTCTTT
TRBJ2-1 | . | TRBD2 | TRBV4-2 | CASSQGLAGGGEQFF | TGTGCCAGCAGCCAAGGGCTAGCGGGAGGGGGGGAGCAGTTCTTC
TRBJ2-1 | . | . | TRBV9 | CASSVGLGASSYNEQFF | TGTGCCAGCAGCGTAGGCTTGGGCGCCAGCTCCTACAATGAGCAGTTCTTC
TRBJ1-1 | . | . | TRBV27 | CASSRLTDNTEAFF | TGTGCCAGCAGTAGATTGACAGACAACACTGAAGCTTTCTTT
TRBJ1-6 | . | . | TRBV2 | CATCRDRSSYNSPLHF | TGTGCCACCTGTAGAGACAGGAGCTCCTATAATTCACCCCTCCACTTT
TRBJ1-6 | . | . | TRBV5-1 | CASSTDRGSSPLHF | TGCGCCAGCAGCACAGACAGAGGCAGTTCACCCCTCCACTTT
TRBJ2-3 | . | . | TRBV24-1 | CATSDYTDTQYF | TGTGCCACCAGTGACTACACAGATACGCAGTATTTT
TRBJ2-6 | . | . | TRBV6-5 | CASSYSPRAGANVLTF | TGTGCCAGCAGTTACTCGCCCAGGGCTGGGGCCAACGTCCTGACTTTC
TRBJ2-3 | . | TRBD2 | TRBV10-3 | CAISDPTSGSTDTQYF | TGTGCCATCAGTGACCCGACTAGCGGAAGCACAGATACGCAGTATTTT
TRBJ1-2 | . | TRBD1 | TRBV7-3 | CASSPTGERGYGYTF | TGTGCCAGCAGCCCGACAGGGGAAAGGGGCTATGGCTACACCTTC
TRBJ1-1 | . | TRBD1 | TRBV27 | CASSFGTANTEAFF | TGTGCCAGCAGCTTCGGGACAGCGAACACTGAAGCTTTCTTT
TRBJ1-1 | . | . | TRBV15 | CATSRGGVRRKNTEAFF | TGTGCCACCAGCAGAGGAGGCGTGAGGAGAAAGAACACTGAAGCTTTCTTT
TRBJ2-5 | . | TRBD1 | TRBV5-1 | CASSLGQLYQETQYF | TGCGCCAGCAGCCTGGGACAGCTGTACCAAGAGACCCAGTACTTC
TRBJ1-3 | . | TRBD1 | TRBV11-3 | CASSYEGGSSGNTIYF | TGTGCCAGCAGCTACGAAGGGGGCAGTTCTGGAAACACCATATATTTT
TRBJ1-1 | . | TRBD1 | TRBV7-2 | CASSPRQGPYTEAFF | TGTGCCAGCAGCCCACGACAGGGGCCCTACACTGAAGCTTTCTTT
TRBJ2-2 | . | TRBD2 | TRBV6-6 | CATIGLAGTGELFF | TGTGCCACCATTGGACTAGCGGGCACCGGGGAGCTGTTTTTT
TRBJ2-1 | . | TRBD2 | TRBV5-1 | CASSLLLAGVSYNEQFF | TGCGCCAGCAGCTTGTTACTAGCGGGGGTCTCCTACAATGAGCAGTTCTTC
TRBJ1-1 | . | TRBD1 | TRBV7-2 | CASSPGQGKAFF | TGTGCCAGCAGCCCAGGACAGGGGAAAGCTTTCTTT
TRBJ2-3 | . | TRBD1 | TRBV9 | CASSVSRTGTTDTQYF | TGTGCCAGCAGCGTGAGTAGGACAGGGACCACAGATACGCAGTATTTT
TRBJ1-5 | . | . | TRBV28 | CASSLFGQFTQPQHF | TGTGCCAGCAGCCTCTTTGGACAGTTCACCCAGCCCCAGCATTTT
TRBJ2-5 | . | TRBD2 | TRBV7-6 | CASSLVRSGEKTQYF | TGTGCCAGCAGCTTAGTTCGGAGCGGGGAAAAGACCCAGTACTTC
TRBJ1-6 | . | . | TRBV10-3 | CAISPTLQGGDSPLHF | TGTGCCATCAGTCCAACCCTACAGGGAGGGGATTCACCCCTCCACTTT
TRBJ2-2 | . | . | TRBV11-1 | CASSFLRGNTGELFF | TGTGCCAGCAGCTTCTTACGGGGTAACACCGGGGAGCTGTTTTTT
TRBJ2-3 | . | TRBD2 | TRBV5-5 | CASSYLAGGSTDTQYF | TGTGCCAGCAGTTACCTAGCGGGTGGGTCCACAGATACGCAGTATTTT
TRBJ1-2 | . | TRBD1 | TRBV6-1 | CASSEDRGNGYTF | TGTGCCAGCAGTGAAGACAGGGGTAATGGCTACACCTTC
TRBJ2-3 | . | TRBD2 | TRBV6-2/TRBV6-3 | CASSGTSGGAPFSF | TGTGCCAGCAGTGGTACTAGCGGGGGGGCCCCATTCTCTTTT
TRBJ1-2 | . | . | TRBV29-1 | CSVAPQAGGYTF | TGCAGCGTTGCTCCACAGGCCGGCGGCTACACCTTC
TRBJ1-5 | . | TRBD1 | TRBV2 | CASTGTGNNQPQHF | TGTGCCAGCACCGGGACAGGAAACAATCAGCCCCAGCATTTT
TRBJ1-5 | . | . | TRBV27 | CASRFQGHSNQPQHF | TGTGCCAGCAGGTTCCAGGGTCATAGCAATCAGCCCCAGCATTTT
TRBJ1-2 | few | TRBD1 | TRBV10-3 | CAINAPGQGAEGYTF | TGTGCCATCAACGCACCGGGACAGGGGGCTGAAGGCTACACCTTC
TRBJ1-4 | . | . | TRBV25-1 | CASSPTGLGTEKLFF | TGTGCCAGCAGTCCTACAGGGCTAGGTACTGAAAAACTGTTTTTT
TRBJ1-1 | . | TRBD1 | TRBV4-3 | CASSQDGPLGQMNTEAFF | TGCGCCAGCAGCCAAGATGGTCCCCTGGGACAGATGAACACTGAAGCTTTCTTT
TRBJ1-3 | . | . | TRBV6-1 | CASSASTVTRGNTIYF | TGTGCCAGCAGTGCTTCGACAGTCACGAGAGGAAACACCATATATTTT
TRBJ2-7 | . | . | TRBV27 | CASSSRRGSHYEQYF | TGTGCCAGCAGTTCCCGACGGGGGTCCCACTACGAGCAGTACTTC
TRBJ2-7 | . | TRBD2 | TRBV7-2 | CASSLGAGTSGRSYEQYF | TGTGCCAGCAGCTTAGGGGCCGGGACTAGCGGACGCTCCTACGAGCAGTACTTC
TRBJ2-1 | . | . | TRBV15 | CATSQRTGSYNEQFF | TGTGCCACCAGCCAACGTACGGGCTCCTACAATGAGCAGTTCTTC